The rows below give T cell receptor beta chains drawn from one sample of a study of T cell responses to AZD1222 COVID-19 vaccine. Measured with immunoSEQ multiplex PCR; TCRdb has only the in-frame clones, and not every one. The table has about 39,000 clones, about nine tenths seen once; the top ten hold about 27%. This specimen consisted of peripheral blood, obtained 28 days after the second dose of the MenACWY control vaccine. The receptors derive from an adult who received the MenACWY meningococcal vaccine as a control. CDR3s include the opening cysteine and the closing phenylalanine or tryptophan. The D gene is left open where the match is weak. Clone size is stated in some rows and not others, as once, few, many or a class when expanded.

V gene	clone size	J gene	D gene	CDR3 protein	CDR3 DNA
TRBV2	-	TRBJ2-7	-	CASSALAADYEQYF	TGTGCCAGCAGTGCCTTAGCGGCAGACTACGAGCAGTACTTC
TRBV4-1	-	TRBJ1-3	-	CASSQDRGRGGHGNTIYF	TGCGCCAGCAGCCAAGATCGAGGGCGAGGGGGACATGGAAACACCATATATTTT
TRBV7-9	-	TRBJ2-5	TRBD1	CASSLGQGGQETQYF	TGTGCCAGCAGCCTAGGACAGGGGGGCCAAGAGACCCAGTACTTC
TRBV7-3	-	TRBJ1-1	TRBD1	CASSLEVTGDTEAFF	TGTGCCAGCAGCTTAGAGGTGACAGGGGACACTGAAGCTTTCTTT
TRBV2	-	TRBJ2-2	TRBD1	CASSHRDRGGTGELFF	TGTGCCAGCAGTCACCGGGACAGGGGTGGCACCGGGGAGCTGTTTTTT
TRBV3-1/TRBV3-2	-	TRBJ1-1	-	CASSQAVSPNTEAFF	TGTGCCAGCAGCCAAGCGGTCAGCCCGAACACTGAAGCTTTCTTT
TRBV7-9	few	TRBJ2-3	-	CASSPARNTDTQYF	TGTGCCAGCAGCCCCGCCCGAAACACAGATACGCAGTATTTT
TRBV30	-	TRBJ1-6	-	CAWSVRNRVSPLHF	TGTGCCTGGAGTGTACGGAACAGGGTTTCACCCCTCCACTTT
TRBV7-9	-	TRBJ2-3	-	CASSLYGSGTGDTQYF	TGTGCCAGCAGCTTATATGGGAGCGGAACCGGGGATACGCAGTATTTT
TRBV5-1	once	TRBJ2-5	TRBD2	CASSAGLAPFQETQYF	TGCGCCAGCAGCGCGGGACTAGCCCCTTTCCAAGAGACCCAGTACTTC
TRBV28	-	TRBJ2-2	TRBD1	CASSTPTGANTGELFF	TGTGCCAGCAGTACACCGACAGGGGCGAACACCGGGGAGCTGTTTTTT
TRBV5-1	-	TRBJ2-1	TRBD2	CASTGREASEQFF	TGCGCCAGCACCGGACGGGAGGCCAGTGAGCAGTTCTTC
TRBV28	-	TRBJ1-2	TRBD1	CASSLWTGDGYTF	TGTGCCAGCAGTTTATGGACAGGGGACGGCTACACCTTC
TRBV5-1	-	TRBJ1-5	-	CASSLGPDQPQHF	TGCGCCAGCAGCTTAGGGCCTGATCAGCCCCAGCATTTT
TRBV18	-	TRBJ2-2	-	CASSPVQLWNTGELFF	TGTGCCAGCTCACCAGTCCAGCTATGGAACACCGGGGAGCTGTTTTTT
TRBV20-1	-	TRBJ2-3	-	CSAPADTQYF	TGCAGTGCTCCAGCGGATACGCAGTATTTT
TRBV7-9	-	TRBJ1-2	TRBD1	CASSPRWDREKSNYGYTF	TGTGCCAGCAGCCCCCGGTGGGACAGGGAAAAATCTAACTATGGCTACACCTTC
TRBV19	-	TRBJ2-7	-	CASSIQFQGTEQYF	TGTGCCAGTAGTATACAGTTCCAGGGGACCGAGCAGTACTTC
TRBV14	few	TRBJ2-3	-	CASSQLTNTDTQYF	TGTGCCAGCAGCCAACTGACGAACACAGATACGCAGTATTTT
TRBV2	-	TRBJ2-7	TRBD1	CASSATGTGEQYF	TGTGCCAGCAGTGCGACAGGGACGGGCGAGCAGTACTTC
TRBV29-1	-	TRBJ2-1	TRBD2	CSMADPGLAGGRVYNEQFF	TGCAGCATGGCTGACCCGGGACTAGCGGGAGGACGGGTCTACAATGAGCAGTTCTTC